Listed below are T cell receptor beta chains from one sample, sequenced in a study of OX40 agonist ivuxolimab in advanced cancers. This table comes from immunoSEQ multiplex PCR, and its TCRdb copy is limited to in-frame clones, with some not included. The sample shows roughly 70,000 clones, about 85% of them seen only once. The sequencing here drew on CD4+ or CD8+ T cells sorted from blood, taken in a trial of the OX40 agonist ivuxolimab. These receptors came from an adult with an advanced solid tumor such as melanoma, head and neck, liver or kidney cancer. CDR3s include the opening cysteine and the closing phenylalanine or tryptophan. D genes are given only for firm matches. The listing skips clone size in some rows; elsewhere it reads once, few, many or a size class.

cdr3_nt	cdr3_aa	j_call	clone_size	v_call	d_call
TGTGCCATCAGCGGGGACAGGAGGAACTATGGCTACACCTTC	CAISGDRRNYGYTF	TRBJ1-2	few	TRBV10-3	TRBD1
TGCAGCGCTTATAGGGGGGCGTATACGCAGTATTTT	CSAYRGAYTQYF	TRBJ2-3	NA	TRBV29-1	NA
TGTGCCAGCAGTGAAGAAATGGGCTACACCTTC	CASSEEMGYTF	TRBJ1-2	once	TRBV6-1	NA
TGTGCCAGCAGCTCCGGCGCGGGACAGAAGAATGAAAAACTGTTTTTT	CASSSGAGQKNEKLFF	TRBJ1-4	NA	TRBV5-4	TRBD1
TGCGCCAGCAGCCCCTCCCAAGGCGGGAGAGGTGAGACCCAGTACTTC	CASSPSQGGRGETQYF	TRBJ2-5	NA	TRBV5-1	TRBD2
TGTGCCAGCTCGTTTAGGTCGAACACAGATACGCAGTATTTT	CASSFRSNTDTQYF	TRBJ2-3	NA	TRBV6-6	NA
TGTGCCAGCGGTGAGGGACTAGCGGGAGGAATCGCAGATACGCAGTATTTT	CASGEGLAGGIADTQYF	TRBJ2-3	NA	TRBV9	TRBD2
TGTGCCAGCAGTCTCGACAGGAGGCATGGCTACACCTTC	CASSLDRRHGYTF	TRBJ1-2	once	TRBV11-2	NA
TGTGCCAGCAGTTACTCAGGGGGGCGGACGCAGTATTTT	CASSYSGGRTQYF	TRBJ2-3	NA	TRBV6-5	NA
TGTGCCAGCAGCCCCCCGGGAAACACCATATATTTT	CASSPPGNTIYF	TRBJ1-3	NA	TRBV7-2	NA
TGTGCCAGTAGTATAGGTCCAGATACGCAGTATTTT	CASSIGPDTQYF	TRBJ2-3	few	TRBV19	NA
TGTGCCAGCAGCCCCACCATAAGCAATGAGCAGTTCTTC	CASSPTISNEQFF	TRBJ2-1	NA	TRBV7-3	NA
TGTGCCGGCTCTCATAACTATGGCTACACCTTC	CAGSHNYGYTF	TRBJ1-2	NA	TRBV5-4	NA
TGTGCCAGCAGCTTGGTTGGGAGCTCCTACAATGAGCAGTTCTTC	CASSLVGSSYNEQFF	TRBJ2-1	NA	TRBV5-4	NA
TGTGCCAGCAGCTCTATGACAGGTGGCTACACCTTC	CASSSMTGGYTF	TRBJ1-2	NA	TRBV28	NA
TGTGCCTGGTACCTAACCGGGGGCCCAGATACGCAGTATTTT	CAWYLTGGPDTQYF	TRBJ2-3	NA	TRBV30	NA
TGTGCCAGCAGCTTAGGAATAGGGACAGCGATGAGAGTGCGTGAGCAGTTCTTC	CASSLGIGTAMRVREQFF	TRBJ2-1	NA	TRBV7-9	TRBD1
TGTGCCAGCAGCTATGGGACAGGTGGTAATCAGCCCCAGCATTTT	CASSYGTGGNQPQHF	TRBJ1-5	once	TRBV5-6	TRBD1
TGTGCCAGCAGTCCGGGACAGGGGTTAAACTATGGCTACACCTTC	CASSPGQGLNYGYTF	TRBJ1-2	NA	TRBV28	TRBD1
TGTGCCAGCAGCCGTCGGGACAGCGAGAGGGAAAAACTGTTTTTT	CASSRRDSEREKLFF	TRBJ1-4	NA	TRBV5-4	TRBD1
TGTGCCTGGATCGGCGGAGGTCATGAAAAACTGTTTTTT	CAWIGGGHEKLFF	TRBJ1-4	NA	TRBV30	NA
TGTGCCAGCAGCTTATGGGCGGGAAACACCGGGGAGCTGTTTTTT	CASSLWAGNTGELFF	TRBJ2-2	NA	TRBV7-2	NA
TGTGCCAGCAGCAAATCGTCGGGACTAGCGGTTCCTACAGAGACCCAGTACTTC	CASSKSSGLAVPTETQYF	TRBJ2-5	NA	TRBV21-1	NA
TGTGCCAGCAGTCCTTGGACAGGGGAATTTTACACCTACGAGCAGTACTTC	CASSPWTGEFYTYEQYF	TRBJ2-7	NA	TRBV28	TRBD1
TGCAGCGTTATGACAGGGTTGAGTGGAAACACCATATATTTT	CSVMTGLSGNTIYF	TRBJ1-3	NA	TRBV29-1	TRBD1
TGTGCCAGCAGCCAGGCAAACCCGGGGCCCTACGAGCAGTACTTC	CASSQANPGPYEQYF	TRBJ2-7	once	TRBV14	NA
TGTGCCAGCAGCTTACAAAGGGTAACAGGGGCTGAAGCTTTCTTT	CASSLQRVTGAEAFF	TRBJ1-1	NA	TRBV5-5	TRBD1
TGTGCCAGCAGCTTGGTCCCCACTAGCGGCCAAGAGACCCAGTACTTC	CASSLVPTSGQETQYF	TRBJ2-5	NA	TRBV5-5	TRBD2
TGCGCCAGCAGCTTATTGACTAGCGGAAGCACAGATACGCAGTATTTT	CASSLLTSGSTDTQYF	TRBJ2-3	NA	TRBV5-1	TRBD2
TGCAGCGTTCACTGGGCTCTAAAGTATCAGCCCCAGCATTTT	CSVHWALKYQPQHF	TRBJ1-5	NA	TRBV29-1	NA
TGTGCCAGCTCACAGTCCGGGACAGTGTACAATGAGCAGTTCTTC	CASSQSGTVYNEQFF	TRBJ2-1	NA	TRBV18	TRBD1
TGTGCCAGCAGTACGATACAGGGCAGGGGCACTGAAGCTTTCTTT	CASSTIQGRGTEAFF	TRBJ1-1	NA	TRBV27	NA
TGTGCCAGCAGCTTGGGTCTGGGGGGAAGTCAAGAGACCCAGTACTTC	CASSLGLGGSQETQYF	TRBJ2-5	once	TRBV7-9	NA
TGTGCCAGCAGCCAAGGGACAGCGGCTTCACCCCTCCACTTT	CASSQGTAASPLHF	TRBJ1-6	NA	TRBV4-2	NA
NA	CASSKGKWGAGNTEAFF	TRBJ1-1	NA	TRBV21-1	NA
TGTGCCAGCAGCTTAGCCGTAAGTCCTAGCAATCAGCCCCAGCATTTT	CASSLAVSPSNQPQHF	TRBJ1-5	NA	TRBV7-2	NA
TGTGCCAGCACCCCGGGGGGGGGCGGAGGAAACACCATATATTTT	CASTPGGGGGNTIYF	TRBJ1-3	NA	TRBV5-4	NA
TGTGCCAGCAGGGACACCGGGACAGCTCCCTACGAGCAGTACTTC	CASRDTGTAPYEQYF	TRBJ2-7	NA	TRBV6-5	TRBD1
TGTGCCAGCTCAAGGTCCCAGGAAGGCAATCAGCCCCAGCATTTT	CASSRSQEGNQPQHF	TRBJ1-5	NA	TRBV6-5	NA
TGTGCCAGCAACCCATCTTATAGCAATCAGCCCCAGCATTTT	CASNPSYSNQPQHF	TRBJ1-5	few	TRBV6-6	NA
TGTGCCAGCAGCTTAGATCTGGAATACGAGCAGTACTTC	CASSLDLEYEQYF	TRBJ2-7	NA	TRBV11-2	NA
TGTGCCAGCAGTGAAAGCGGGAGGGCCCACGGGGAGCTGTTTTTT	CASSESGRAHGELFF	TRBJ2-2	NA	TRBV2	TRBD2
TGCGCCAGCAGCTTGATGAGTGGGGGTAATACTGAAGCTTTCTTT	CASSLMSGGNTEAFF	TRBJ1-1	NA	TRBV5-1	NA
TGTGCCAGCAGTGAACGTGGCGAGCAGTACTTC	CASSERGEQYF	TRBJ2-7	NA	TRBV6-1	NA
TGTGCCAGCAGCTTATATCGACAGGGGTCCTACGAGCAGTACTTC	CASSLYRQGSYEQYF	TRBJ2-7	NA	TRBV7-2	TRBD1
TGTGCCACCTTTAACGGGGAGGGTACCGGGATAGCCAACGTCCTGACTTTC	CATFNGEGTGIANVLTF	TRBJ2-6	NA	TRBV10-3	TRBD2
TGCAGCGTTGACGGCCGGAGCGGCTCAGAGACCCAGTACTTC	CSVDGRSGSETQYF	TRBJ2-5	NA	TRBV29-1	NA
TGCGCCAGCAGCCAAGAACCACAGGGGGCGGGGGGCTACACCTTC	CASSQEPQGAGGYTF	TRBJ1-2	NA	TRBV4-1	TRBD1
TGTGCCAGCAGAAATAGCGGGGGGGCCGCGACGCAGTATTTT	CASRNSGGAATQYF	TRBJ2-3	NA	TRBV6-6	TRBD2
TGCAGCGTTGAAGCCTGGAGGGGATCGGGGGGCAATCAGCCCCAGCATTTT	CSVEAWRGSGGNQPQHF	TRBJ1-5	once	TRBV29-1	NA